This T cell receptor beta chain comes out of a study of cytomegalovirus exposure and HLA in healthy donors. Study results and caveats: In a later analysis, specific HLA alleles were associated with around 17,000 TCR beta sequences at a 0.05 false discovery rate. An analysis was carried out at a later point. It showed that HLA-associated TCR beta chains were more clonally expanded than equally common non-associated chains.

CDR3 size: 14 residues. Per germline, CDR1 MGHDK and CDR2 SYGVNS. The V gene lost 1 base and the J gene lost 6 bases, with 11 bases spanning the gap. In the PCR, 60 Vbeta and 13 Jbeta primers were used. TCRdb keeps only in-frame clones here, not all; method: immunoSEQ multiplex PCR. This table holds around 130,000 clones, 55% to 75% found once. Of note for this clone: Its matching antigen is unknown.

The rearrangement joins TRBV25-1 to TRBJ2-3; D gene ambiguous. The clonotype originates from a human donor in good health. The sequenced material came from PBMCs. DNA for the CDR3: TGTGCCAGCAGTGAATGGAGCGAGGAGGATACGCAGTATTTT. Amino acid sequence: CASSEWSEEDTQYF.